A single sample gave rise to the 8 T cell receptor beta chains below, sequenced in a study of T cells after posttransplantation cyclophosphamide. Assay: immunoSEQ multiplex PCR; the TCRdb copy retains only in-frame clones and omits some. This table holds several thousand clones with no singletons; the top ten claim roughly 6%. Treatment was busulfan-fludarabine conditioning, a marrow graft, and cyclophosphamide on days +3 and +4. The sequencing used PBMCs, collected after allogeneic stem cell transplant with posttransplant cyclophosphamide. These receptors came from a male patient in his late teens or twenties who received an allogeneic stem cell transplant from an unrelated donor, was CMV-positive, and had acute and chronic GVHD. The T cells may come from the graft donor.

This clone was recorded at least ten times. The rearrangement joins TRBV29-1 to TRBJ1-2; TRBD1 is a possible D gene (6 bases). Germline V gene lookup returns CDR1 SQVTM and CDR2 ANQGSEA. This CDR3 comprises 11 residues. V shed 5 bases and J shed 5 bases, with 9 bases lying between them. CDR3 residues: CSVPTGYGYTF. The CDR3 coding sequence is TGCAGCGTTCCCACAGGGTATGGCTACACCTTC. Variable domain in full (rest from reference TRBV29-1 and TRBJ1-2): SAVISQKPSRDICQRGTSLTIQCQVDSQVTMMFWYRQQPGQSLTLIATANQGSEATYESGFVIDKFPISRPNLTFSTLTVSNMSPEDSSIYLCSVPTGYGYTFGSGTRLTVV.

Within the sample, this clone is medium-sized. The chain links TRBV19 to TRBJ2-5; D is possibly TRBD1 (5 bases). The V end lost 9 bases, the J end lost 3 bases, and 17 bases lay between the germline ends. Per the germline V gene, CDR1 is LNHDA and CDR2 is SQIVND (reference sequence). This CDR3 contains 14 residues. This chain's CDR3 is CASPFLRREETQYF. The CDR3 DNA reads TGTGCCAGCCCCTTCCTCCGCAGGGAAGAGACCCAGTACTTC.

This clone was seen ten or more times. The chain uses TRBV7-9 and TRBJ2-2; unclear D gene. The CDR3 is 13 amino acids. The germline V gene encodes CDR1 SEHNR and CDR2 FQNEAQ (reference sequence). Trimming cost V 3 bases and J 2 bases, with 4 bases left between them. CDR3 loop: CASSFVNTGELFF. The CDR3 coding sequence is TGTGCCAGCAGCTTCGTAAACACCGGGGAGCTGTTTTTT.

The table lists this clone with a few counts. The chain is built from TRBV30 and TRBJ2-5; 7 nucleotides line up with TRBD2. Germline CDR1 reads GTSNPN; CDR2 reads SVGIG (reference sequence). The trim removed 1 base at V and 2 bases at J, leaving 1 base unmatched. This CDR3 is built from 13 residues. CDR3 coding DNA: TGTGCCTGGAGTGGGACTAGTCAAGAGACCCAGTACTTC. Its translation: CAWSGTSQETQYF.

There are many counts of this clone. The chain employs TRBV7-2 and TRBJ1-5, with 7 bases identical to TRBD1. Trimming cost V 9 bases and J 4 bases; bases outside gene matches: 6. Per the germline V gene, CDR1 is SGHTA and CDR2 is FQGNSA. The CDR3 is 13 amino acids. The CDR3 bases are TGTGCCAGTGGGGCAGGGGGGAATCAGCCCCAGCATTTT. Translating gives CASGAGGNQPQHF.

The table lists this clone with many counts. V is TRBV1 and J is TRBJ2-7; TRBD1, as called in the table, went unchecked against the DNA. TRBV1 is a listed pseudogene. The CDR3 extends over 16 amino acids. The CDR3 sequence is CTSSRDRTGGAYEQYV. The CDR3 coding sequence is TGCACCAGCAGCCGAGATAGGACAGGGGGCGCCTACGAGCAGTACGTC.

This clone has a count of ten or more. V gene TRBV7-8 combines with J gene TRBJ2-7; D gene ambiguous. V shed 5 bases and J shed 4 bases, with 9 bases lying between them. This CDR3 contains 12 residues. Germline V gene lookup returns CDR1 SGHVS and CDR2 FQNEAQ. This chain's CDR3 is CASSPPRYEQYF. CDR3 coding DNA: TGTGCCAGCAGCCCTCCTAGGTACGAGCAGTACTTC. Complete variable domain (other parts from reference TRBV7-8 and TRBJ2-7): GAGVSQSPRYKVAKRGQDVALRCDPISGHVSLFWYQQALGQGPEFLTYFQNEAQLDKSGLPSDRFFAERPEGSVSTLKIQRTQQEDSAVYLCASSPPRYEQYFGPGTRLTVT.

This clone ranks as medium-sized (0.01 to 0.1%). The chain couples TRBV5-4 to TRBJ1-2, with 10 bases that match TRBD1. The germline V gene encodes CDR1 SGHNT and CDR2 YYREEE (reference sequence). The CDR3 spans 16 residues. The J segment lost 7 bases and the V segment lost 4 bases, leaving 13 bases of the junction unmatched. CDR3 sequence reads: CASSPELGQGFSGYTF. As DNA, the CDR3 is TGTGCCAGCAGCCCTGAGTTGGGACAGGGGTTTAGTGGCTACACCTTC.